This TCR beta chain was captured by sequencing in a study of identical twins. TCRdb independently ran MiXCR on the 5' RACE reads; one entry per CDR3 protein. This table holds over 200,000 distinct CDR3 sequences, 5.5% to 7.5% found once. V lost 8 bases, J lost 7 bases, and 16 bases stayed unmatched. The CDR3 covers 15 residues. Germline V gene sequence: CDR1 SNHLY, CDR2 FYNNEI. Every donor was a healthy Caucasian. This sample was also put to use in a study of T cells expressing NK-cell markers. This second report adds: Five or six of the donors carried dominant NKG2C+ clonotypes that took up 1.0-7.0% of their CD8+ T cells. In a few donors, dominant clonotypes made up about 25-60.1% of CD3+CD56-NKG2C+ cells. Whether expanded NKG2C+ T cell clones were HCMV-specific remained unclear.

The chain combines TRBV2 with TRBJ2-5; 7 positions match TRBD1. The sequence was collected from a woman in her late teens or twenties in good health. Sequencing was done on a sample of CD8+ T cells sorted from blood. This chain's CDR3 is CASDFGGQPKGTQYF. DNA of the CDR3: TGTGCCAGCGATTTTGGGGGACAGCCTAAGGGGACCCAGTACTTC.